These 19 T cell receptor beta chains came from one sample sequenced in a study of memory CD4+ T cells and cytomegalovirus serostatus (dated by TCRdb to between 2018 and 2021). The library was generated by the immunoSEQ multiplex PCR assay. Not all clones reach the TCRdb copy of this immuneACCESS table, which keeps in-frame sequences only. Checked studies attribute under half of the gap to unresolved V genes and leave the rest unexplained. In all, the sample holds 85,000 to 100,000 clones, and roughly 80% of those were seen once. Of the sample, about 4% falls within the top ten clones. A FACSAria II was used to sort memory CD4+ T cells, defined as single viable CD3+CD4+CD8-CD45RO+ cells. Sequencing was performed on memory CD4+ T cells from blood. These receptors all come from an adult in good health and CMV-seropositive.

This clone was detected a few times. The genes are TRBV29-1 and TRBJ2-1, with D unclear. Per germline, CDR1 SQVTM and CDR2 ANQGSEA. The germline V and J ends were trimmed by 2 bases and 10 bases, with 6 bases remaining between them. This CDR3 is built from 10 residues. The CDR3 bases are TGCAGCGTTGAATTGGGGGAGCAGTTCTTC. It specifies CSVELGEQFF.

The CDR3 DNA follows: TGCGCCAGCAGGTCCCAGGGGGCGGGCACTGAAGCTTTCTTT. It codes for CASRSQGAGTEAFF. The V gene is TRBV5-1, the J gene TRBJ1-1; TRBD1 aligns across 8 bases. The CDR3 is 14 amino acids. The ends lost 5 bases at V and 4 bases at J; junction bases unmatched: 7. Germline lookup yields CDR1 SGHRS and CDR2 YFSETQ. Using reference TRBV5-1 and TRBJ1-1 for the parts outside the CDR3, the full variable domain is KAGVTQTPRYLIKTRGQQVTLSCSPISGHRSVSWYQQTPGQGLQFLFEYFSETQRNKGNFPGRFSGRQFSNSRSEMNVSTLELGDSALYLCASRSQGAGTEAFFGQGTRLTVV.

V gene TRBV5-1 combines with J gene TRBJ2-1, with D perhaps TRBD2 (6 bases). The germline V and J ends were trimmed by 3 bases and 5 bases, with 18 bases remaining between them. This CDR3 region has 16 residues. Germline assignment: CDR1 SGHRS and CDR2 YFSETQ. The CDR3 DNA sequence: TGCGCCAGCAGCTCCAAGACAAGGTGGGGGGACAATGAGCAGTTCTTC. This codes for CASSSKTRWGDNEQFF.

In its sample, this clone was seen a few times. The J gene is TRBJ2-1, the V gene TRBV2; D possibly corresponds to TRBD2 (7 bases). Per germline, CDR1 SNHLY and CDR2 FYNNEI. The ends were cut back, 6 bases at V and 5 bases at J, with 20 bases in the middle. The CDR3 contains 16 residues. The CDR3 loop is CASRGGLSNRNNEQFF. The DNA for the CDR3 is TGTGCCAGCAGAGGGGGACTAAGTAACCGTAACAATGAGCAGTTCTTC. Full variable domain (remainder filled in from reference TRBV2 and TRBJ2-1): EPEVTQTPSHQVTQMGQEVILRCVPISNHLYFYWYRQILGQKVEFLVSFYNNEISEKSEIFDDQFSVERPDGSNFTLKIRSTKLEDSAMYFCASRGGLSNRNNEQFFGPGTRLTVL.

The genes are TRBV2 and TRBJ1-5; D call uncertain. The CDR3 loop spans 15 amino acids. V was pared by 2 bases and J by 1 base, with 9 bases between. Germline CDR1 SNHLY, CDR2 FYNNEI. CDR3 sequence: CASSEQIISNQPQHF. Written as DNA, the CDR3 is TGTGCCAGCAGTGAACAGATCATCAGCAATCAGCCCCAGCATTTT.

V usage is TRBV5-6 and J usage is TRBJ1-1; D possibly corresponds to TRBD1 (5 bases). Germline V lookup: CDR1 SGHDT, CDR2 YYEEEE. The germline V and J ends were trimmed by 5 bases and 4 bases, with 18 bases remaining between them. The CDR3 is 15 residues long. The DNA for the CDR3 is TGTGCCAGCAGTCGAGGAAAGGGGTTCCCCACTGAAGCTTTCTTT. Its translation: CASSRGKGFPTEAFF.

The chain has TRBV4-2 and TRBJ1-2; 8 bases line up with TRBD1. This CDR3 comprises 16 residues. With V trimmed by 1 base and J by 7 bases, 11 bases remained unmatched. The germline CDR1 and CDR2 sequences are LGHNA and YNFKEQ. The CDR3 coding sequence is TGTGCCAGCAGCCAAGTAAATCGGCAGGGGGCGGTTGGCTACACCTTC. This gives the protein CASSQVNRQGAVGYTF.

The chain uses TRBV7-9 and TRBJ2-7, with TRBD2 matching 7 bases. Germline CDR1 SEHNR, CDR2 FQNEAQ (reference sequence). Trimming cost V 4 bases and J 3 bases; bases outside gene matches: 15. The CDR3 length is 17 residues. CDR3 DNA sequence: TGTGCCAGCAGCTCACCAGTTATCGGGAGGTTTGACTACGAGCAGTACTTC. It yields the protein CASSSPVIGRFDYEQYF.

For this clone: Other DNA variants within this sample encode the same CDR3. This chain links TRBV30 with TRBJ1-3; D ambiguous. Germline CDR1 and CDR2: GTSNPN and SVGIG (reference sequence). The V end lost 5 bases, the J end lost 0 bases, and 11 bases lay between the germline ends. The CDR3 runs 14 residues. The CDR3 protein is CAWRLGGSGNTIYF. DNA of the CDR3: TGTGCCTGGCGGTTGGGTGGCTCTGGAAACACCATATATTTT.

CDR3 DNA: TGTGCCAGCAGTTCAGATGGCTATGAGCAGTTCTTC. Protein sequence: CASSSDGYEQFF. The V and J genes are TRBV6-6 and TRBJ2-1; D remains ambiguous. CDR1 and CDR2 from the germline V gene are MNHNY and SVGAGI (reference sequence). V lost 4 bases and J 8 bases, leaving 9 bases between the germline ends. CDR3 length equals 12 residues.

This chain connects TRBV5-1 to TRBJ2-5; 10 nucleotides align to TRBD2. V lost 2 bases and J lost 5; bases outside the gene matches: 15. CDR1 SGHRS and CDR2 YFSETQ come from the germline V gene. The CDR3 loop spans 18 amino acids. The CDR3 loop is CASSLAGGPAILGETQYF. The CDR3 coding sequence is TGCGCCAGCAGCTTAGCGGGAGGGCCCGCTATCTTGGGGGAGACCCAGTACTTC.

J is TRBJ2-2 and V is TRBV7-8; D ambiguous. Germline V gene data show CDR1 as SGHVS and CDR2 as FQNEAQ. The CDR3 has 13 amino acids. Trimming removed 5 bases at V and 1 base at J, with 5 bases between. The CDR3 loop is CASSGVNTGELFF. The DNA of the CDR3 is TGTGCCAGCAGCGGGGTGAACACCGGGGAGCTGTTTTTT.

This chain connects TRBV9 to TRBJ2-2; D is undetermined. This CDR3 has 15 amino acids. V was cut by 0 bases and J by 0 bases, with 6 bases left in between. Germline loops: CDR1 SGDLS, CDR2 YYNGEE. Here the CDR3 DNA reads TGTGCCAGCAGCGTAGGACACACGAACACCGGGGAGCTGTTTTTT. Translation: CASSVGHTNTGELFF.

This clone was recorded only once. The V gene is TRBV11-2, the J gene TRBJ2-1, with D tentatively TRBD2 (5 bases). Per the germline V gene, CDR1 is SGHAT and CDR2 is FQNNGV. Trimming stripped 5 bases from V and 3 bases from J, with 14 bases between. The CDR3 contains 15 residues. Here the CDR3 reads CASSPNLRGYNEQFF. CDR3 DNA sequence: TGTGCCAGCAGCCCCAATCTTCGGGGCTACAATGAGCAGTTCTTC. Looking up the rest from reference TRBV11-2 and TRBJ2-1 gives the full variable domain: EAGVAQSPRYKIIEKRQSVAFWCNPISGHATLYWYQQILGQGPKLLIQFQNNGVVDDSQLPKDRFSAERLKGVDSTLKIQPAKLEDSAVYLCASSPNLRGYNEQFFGPGTRLTVL.

There are a few counts of this clone. The chain has TRBV5-1 and TRBJ2-3; D is ambiguous. The V gene lost 4 bases and the J gene lost 2 bases, with 14 bases spanning the gap. The CDR3 totals 15 residues. CDR1 and CDR2 (germline): SGHRS, YFSETQ. CDR3 DNA sequence: TGCGCCAGCAGCCGAAGCGCCAGCCTCACAGATACGCAGTATTTT. Translation: CASSRSASLTDTQYF.

CDR3 amino acids: CASSLGTDYEQYF. In DNA form, the CDR3 reads TGTGCCAGCAGCTTGGGGACAGACTACGAGCAGTACTTC. The V gene is TRBV11-1, the J gene TRBJ2-7, with 7 bases aligning to TRBD1. CDR1 and CDR2 from the germline V gene are SGHAT and FQDESV (reference sequence). V trimming: 3 bases; J trimming: 3 bases; junction bases outside the gene matches: 2. CDR3 size: 13 residues. Looking up the rest from reference TRBV11-1 and TRBJ2-7 gives the full variable domain: EAEVAQSPRYKITEKSQAVAFWCDPISGHATLYWYRQILGQGPELLVQFQDESVVDDSQLPKDRFSAERLKGVDSTLKIQPAELGDSAMYLCASSLGTDYEQYFGPGTRLTVT.

This rearrangement joins TRBV6-5 to TRBJ2-3; the match to TRBD2 covers 10 bases. The length of the CDR3 is 16 residues. CDR1 MNHEY and CDR2 SVGAGI come from the germline V gene. V gave up 0 bases and J gave up 5 bases; unmatched junction bases: 5. The CDR3 here is CASSYSLAGVRDTQYF. The CDR3 coding sequence is TGTGCCAGCAGTTACTCCCTAGCGGGAGTAAGAGATACGCAGTATTTT.

The chain carries TRBV5-1 and TRBJ2-7; perhaps TRBD2 as D (7 bases). CDR1 is SGHRS, CDR2 YFSETQ, per germline. The V and J ends lost 0 bases and 6 bases respectively, with 13 bases between them. There are 14 residues in the CDR3. The CDR3 nucleotides read TGCGCCAGCAGCTTGGTAGGGGGGGATGCCGAGCAGTACTTC. Amino acid sequence: CASSLVGGDAEQYF.

This clone was seen repeatedly, ten times or more. The genes are TRBV6-6 and TRBJ1-2, with D uncertain. Germline CDR1 reads MNHNY; CDR2 reads SVGAGI (reference sequence). The CDR3 sequence is 14 residues long. Trimming stripped 4 bases from V and 4 bases from J, with 13 bases between. The CDR3 nucleotides are TGTGCCAGCAGTTCCCCGTTGAGCTCCTATGGCTACACCTTC. It translates to CASSSPLSSYGYTF.